This T cell receptor (beta chain) was obtained from a study of cytomegalovirus exposure and HLA in healthy donors. Study overall: The same platform used for the 650 to 700 first-cohort repertoires was also used for the 95 to 150 validation repertoires, as a later analysis reported. Notes on the study in general: In vitro assays verified that a few CMV-associated chains recognized CMV antigens specifically. Cytomegalovirus-associated status was assigned to 164 TCR beta chains.

In the case of this clone: What it binds is not known.

In germline, CDR1 is SQVTM, CDR2 ANQGSEA. The CDR3 is 12 residues long. V lost 6 bases to trimming and J lost 6 bases; unmatched junction nucleotides: 3. Separate from the approximately 670-subject first cohort was the roughly 130-subject validation cohort, to which the donors belonged. Using immunoSEQ multiplex PCR, the repertoire was profiled, and TCRdb retains in-frame clones only, with some absent. The sample shows 200,000 to 300,000 clones, roughly 91% of them seen only once. The sequence derives from a woman between 25 and 40 years old in good health and CMV-seronegative. Sequencing was carried out using PBMCs. V is TRBV29-1 and J is TRBJ2-7, with 12 bases identical to TRBD2. The CDR3, as DNA: TGCAGCGTGACTAGCGGGAGTAGCGAGCAGTACTTC. Translated: CSVTSGSSEQYF.